This T cell receptor (beta chain) was documented in a study of tumor and adjacent non-tumor tissue in lung cancer. As regards this clonotype: One end of the junction varies from germline; a read error may be responsible.

The template was RNA from unsorted bulk tissue. Chemotherapy-naive patients with new lung cancer underwent thoracic surgery in China, August–November 2014. A modified ARM-PCR protocol with three rounds of nested PCR amplified TCRbeta. Each CDR3 protein gets one entry after TCRdb re-called the multiplex PCR reads with MiXCR. The top ten clones hold almost 25% of a sample with under 250,000 distinct CDR3 sequences, 60% to 75% of them seen once. There are 16 residues in the CDR3. Germline CDR1 SGHAT, CDR2 FQDESV (reference sequence). What was sequenced was lung tumor tissue. V is TRBV11-1 and J is TRBJ2-5; perhaps TRBD1 as D (6 bases). This receptor was obtained from a man aged 55-75 years with non-small cell lung cancer. CDR3 sequence reads: CASSLAQGLVQETQYF. The CDR3 nucleotides are TGTGCGAGCAGCTTAGCGCAGGGGCTAGTCCAAGAGACCCAGTACTTC.